The 12 T cell receptor beta chains listed next were all sequenced from one sample in a study of T cell repertoires in cytomegalovirus infection. One entry per CDR3 protein, called by TCRdb with MiXCR from the reads. This repertoire shows about 440,000 distinct CDR3 sequences, 31% found once; its top ten account for 12% to 15%. Sequenced input: PBMCs. These receptors were obtained from a human donor in good health (CMV status not recorded). Some clones in this sample may be carry-over from other donors' samples.

There are a few counts of this clonotype. The DNA for the CDR3 is TGTGCCATCAGTGAGTCGGCGACTCCGCAAAATTCACCCCTCCACTTT. It codes for CAISESATPQNSPLHF. This chain joins TRBV10-3 and TRBJ1-6; D not certain. V lost 0 bases and J 7 bases, leaving 13 bases between the germline ends. Germline CDR1 ENHRY, CDR2 SYGVKD. This CDR3 is built from 16 residues.

This chain connects TRBV20-1 to TRBJ1-2; D gene ambiguous. The V gene's germline CDR1 is DFQATT and CDR2 SNEGSKA (reference sequence). V lost 1 base and J 2 bases, leaving 8 bases between the germline ends. The CDR3 sequence is 13 residues long. For the CDR3, the DNA is TGCAGTGCTAGAGTCACACTAAACTATGGCTACACCTTC. Protein sequence: CSARVTLNYGYTF.

This chain links TRBV7-8 with TRBJ2-1, with 8 bases that match TRBD2. This CDR3 has 14 residues. The ends lost 4 bases at V and 7 bases at J; junction bases unmatched: 6. Germline CDR1 is SGHVS and CDR2 is FQNEAQ. The CDR3 nucleotides are TGTGCCAGCAGCTCCCACGGGGGGGGGAATGAGCAGTTCTTC. This gives the protein CASSSHGGGNEQFF.

Ten or more counts support this clonotype. The chain links TRBV6-1 to TRBJ2-4; D may match TRBD1 or TRBD2 (5 bases each). Germline V gene data show CDR1 as MNHNS and CDR2 as SASEGT. V lost 6 bases and J 6 bases, leaving 12 bases between the germline ends. The CDR3 runs to 13 residues. CDR3 region: CASSLRELNIQYF. CDR3 DNA sequence: TGTGCCAGCAGCCTCAGGGAGCTAAACATTCAGTACTTC.

With regard to this clonotype: Sequence at one end of the junction differs from germline and may be a read error. This rearrangement joins TRBV29-1 to TRBJ2-5; 7 nucleotides align to TRBD2. The length of the CDR3 is 15 residues. Germline values: CDR1 SQVTM, CDR2 ANQGSEA. CDR3 sequence reads: CSVEDLGDYQETQYF. The CDR3 DNA reads as TGCAGCGTTGAAGATCTTGGGGACTACCAGGAGACCCAGTACTTC.

CDR3 DNA: TGTGCCAGTTCGACTAGCATCTACTACGAGCAGTACTTC. This sequence encodes CASSTSIYYEQYF. The V call is TRBV2, the J call TRBJ2-7, with 7 bases matching TRBD2. J was trimmed by 3 bases and V by 9 bases; bases with no gene match: 8. This CDR3 region has 13 residues. Germline V lookup: CDR1 SNHLY, CDR2 FYNNEI.

V usage is TRBV27 and J usage is TRBJ1-2, with 8 bases that match TRBD1. The V gene's germline CDR1 is MNHEY and CDR2 SMNVEV (reference sequence). V gave up 4 bases and J gave up 7 bases; unmatched junction bases: 5. CDR3 length equals 13 residues. The CDR3: CASSSDRVGGYTF. The CDR3 DNA reads TGTGCCAGCAGTTCGGACAGGGTTGGTGGCTACACCTTC.

The chain uses TRBV10-3 and TRBJ1-5, with D possibly being TRBD1 (6 bases). The V end was cut by 10 bases, the J end by 1 base, with 14 bases between. The CDR3 totals 14 residues. Germline assignment: CDR1 ENHRY and CDR2 SYGVKD. The CDR3 reads CASKQGESNQPQHF. CDR3 coding DNA: TGTGCCAGTAAACAGGGAGAAAGCAATCAGCCCCAGCATTTT.

This chain joins TRBV7-2 and TRBJ1-3, with D uncertain. The CDR3 is made up of 14 amino acids. CDR1 is SGHTA and CDR2 is FQGNSA in the germline V gene. The V gene lost 10 bases and the J gene lost 1 base, with 14 bases spanning the gap. The DNA of the CDR3 is TGTGCCAACACGCAGCGGGGATCTGGAAACACCATATATTTT. This encodes CANTQRGSGNTIYF.

A note on this clonotype: This may be a read error, as it is one base from a much larger clone. The rearrangement joins TRBV7-2 to TRBJ1-4; 10 bases agree with TRBD1. The germline V gene has CDR1 SGHTA and CDR2 FQGNSA. The CDR3 extends over 15 amino acids. In nucleotides, the CDR3 is TGTGCCAGCAGCTCGGACAGGGGGAATAATGAAAAAATGTTTTTT. This gives the protein CASSSDRGNNEKMFF.

At least ten counts were recorded for this clonotype. The chain has TRBV7-6 and TRBJ1-5, with unresolved D. V was trimmed by 5 bases and J by 3 bases, leaving 8 bases between them. The germline gives CDR1 SGHVS, CDR2 FNYEAQ. CDR3 length: 13 residues. DNA for the CDR3: TGTGCCAGCAGCCCCCGACCCAATCAGCCCCAGCATTTT. Its protein is CASSPRPNQPQHF.

The chain is built from TRBV3-1 and TRBJ2-7; tentatively, D is TRBD1 (7 bases). Germline V gives CDR1 LGHDT, CDR2 YNNKEL (reference sequence). Trimming stripped 5 bases from V and 4 bases from J, with 18 bases between. The CDR3 is 15 residues long. CDR3: CASSERARGEYEQYF. CDR3 bases: TGTGCCAGCAGCGAAAGAGCCAGGGGGGAATACGAGCAGTACTTC.